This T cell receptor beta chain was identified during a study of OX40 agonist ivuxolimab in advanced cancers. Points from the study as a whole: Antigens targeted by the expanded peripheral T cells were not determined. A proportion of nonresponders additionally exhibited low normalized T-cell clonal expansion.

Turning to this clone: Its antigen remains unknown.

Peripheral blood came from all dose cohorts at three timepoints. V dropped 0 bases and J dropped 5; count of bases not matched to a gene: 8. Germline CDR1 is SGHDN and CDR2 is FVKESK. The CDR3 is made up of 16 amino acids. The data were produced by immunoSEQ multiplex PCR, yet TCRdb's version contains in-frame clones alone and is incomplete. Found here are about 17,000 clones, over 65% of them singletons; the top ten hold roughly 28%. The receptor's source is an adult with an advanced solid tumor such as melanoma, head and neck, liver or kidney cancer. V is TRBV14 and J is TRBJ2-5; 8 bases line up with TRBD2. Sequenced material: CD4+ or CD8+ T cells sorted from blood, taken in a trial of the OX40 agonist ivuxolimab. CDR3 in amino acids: CASSQEAWGLDETQYF. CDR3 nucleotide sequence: TGTGCCAGCAGCCAAGAGGCCTGGGGACTAGACGAGACCCAGTACTTC.